Following are 3 T cell receptor beta chains from one sample sequenced in a study of T cell responses to AZD1222 COVID-19 vaccine. Profiling relied on immunoSEQ multiplex PCR, and the TCRdb table lists in-frame clones only, not all of them. The sample yields about 160,000 clones, 88% seen once. The specimen comprised peripheral blood, sampled 28 days after the second AZD1222 dose. These receptors originate from an adult who received the AZD1222 COVID-19 vaccine.

The chain employs TRBV7-8 and TRBJ1-1, with D unclear. The CDR3 consists of 14 residues. V was shortened by 5 bases and J by 1 base, with 11 bases between the two germline ends. Germline-derived CDR1 and CDR2 are SGHVS and FQNEAQ. The CDR3 region is CASSRTTANTEAFF. Here the CDR3 DNA reads TGTGCCAGCAGCCGTACTACAGCGAACACTGAAGCTTTCTTT.

This clone was detected only once. The rearrangement links TRBV6-5 to TRBJ1-1; 8 bases match TRBD1. Germline CDR1 and CDR2: MNHEY and SVGAGI. V dropped 6 bases and J dropped 1; count of bases not matched to a gene: 4. The CDR3 has 14 amino acids. CDR3 nucleotides: TGTGCCAGCAGCCGGACAGGGTCGAACACTGAAGCTTTCTTT. This codes for CASSRTGSNTEAFF.

The rearrangement links TRBV10-3 to TRBJ1-5; 11 nucleotides agree with TRBD1. V trimming: 10 bases; J trimming: 4 bases; junction bases outside the gene matches: 6. The germline CDR1 and CDR2 sequences are ENHRY and SYGVKD. The CDR3 has 14 amino acids. This CDR3 is CATRTGGNNQPQHF. The CDR3 DNA is TGTGCCACCCGGACAGGGGGCAATAATCAGCCCCAGCATTTT.